Here is one T cell receptor (beta chain) with its context. The antigen is unknown. Compared with germline, one end of the junction differs, possibly owing to a read error. This CDR3 is built from 13 residues. Germline V gives CDR1 SGHTA, CDR2 FQGNSA. This sample was included in a study of cytomegalovirus exposure and HLA in healthy donors. Study-level findings and limits: Diagnosis of cytomegalovirus status made by the classifier reportedly showed high specificity and sensitivity. A few CMV-associated chains were confirmed in vitro to be specific for CMV antigens.

Produced via immunoSEQ multiplex PCR; TCRdb's table is partial and in-frame only. The repertoire holds some 190,000 clones, with 86% as singletons. The rearrangement links TRBV7-2 to TRBJ2-7, with D uncertain. The sequence came from a man aged 25-40 years in good health and CMV-seropositive. Input material: PBMCs. CDR3 loop: CASTLAIGSEQYF. CDR3 in DNA: TGTGCCAGCACCTTAGCTATTGGATCCGAGCAGTACTTC.